The entry below gives a single T cell receptor beta chain sequence along with its context. Its antigen is still unknown. No quality values exist for individual bases; no much larger clone is one base distant. The library came from the immunoSEQ multiplex PCR assay. Following the manufacturer's protocol, the hsTCRB Kit was used to amplify rearranged TCR beta chain sequences. Sequencing of TCRB libraries was carried out on an Illumina MiSeq. On the study's bioinformatics: The kit vendor's proprietary platform handled demultiplexing, trimming and gene mapping. TCRdb limited this immuneACCESS table to in-frame rearrangements with V and J called. A share of clones is missing; checked studies link under half to unresolved V genes, and the rest is unexplained. The DNA gave D and trimming, while V, J and clone size come from that table. The sample records more than 80,000 clones, around 82% of which are singletons. 7% to 9% of the sample comes from the top ten.

Explained via the paper, the time point label denotes: baseline, week 1 (first vaccination visit). What this sample's treatment or condition label stands for: pre-vaccination baseline after standard-of-care therapy. Donors had newly diagnosed WHO grade 3 or 4 IDH1-mutant astrocytomas with loss of nuclear ATRX. The samples were drawn from NOA16, a multicentre, single-arm, open-label phase I trial in Germany that tested a mutant IDH1 peptide vaccine in humans for the first time. Blood drawn at visit V03 was used as the baseline sample for immunogenicity testing. Genomic DNA for TCRB sequencing was isolated from EDTA blood with the DNeasy Blood and Tissue Kit. The sample belongs to a study of a mutant IDH1 vaccine in newly diagnosed glioma (dated by TCRdb to the early 2020s). In the study overall: Of the approximately 33 treated patients, around 62% were male and approximately 38% were female, and a mean age of 40.4 years was recorded. Prior to enrollment, standard therapy consisting of radiotherapy alone, temozolomide alone, or radiochemotherapy with temozolomide had been administered to patients, with the combination being received by most patients. Peripheral blood samples were drawn at six visits, namely V03 (baseline), V05, V07, V10, V12 and V13. For exploratory analyses, about two dozen treated patients had longitudinal TCRB deep sequencing done wherever samples were available. Results the study describes overall, beyond this receptor: It was noted by the authors that analyses of patient blood samples could not be reproduced owing to sample limitations. Selection of PBMC samples for TCRB deep sequencing was based on availability. Immune responses induced by the vaccine were seen in 90% to 95% of patients across multiple MHC alleles. No apparent relationship was observed between pseudoprogression and alterations in the top peripheral T cell clonotypes detected by TCRB sequencing.

CDR1 MNHEY and CDR2 SVGAGI are derived from the germline V gene. The CDR3 sequence holds 14 residues, the cysteine and phenylalanine included. Only the CDR3 region is kept as DNA, spanning 42 bases read in frame from base 1. Between the V and J ends, shortened by 7 bases and 5 bases respectively, the junction contains 18 bases. The V and J genes are TRBV6-5 and TRBJ2-7; TRBD1 could be the D gene, as 6 bases match. Sequencing was performed on PBMCs, taken from a glioma patient treated with radiotherapy, temozolomide or both. The receptor comes from a woman aged 45-65 years with glioma. This receptor has the CDR3 CASTTGQWGHEQYF. In nucleotide form, the sequence is TGTGCCAGCACCACCGGACAGTGGGGGCACGAGCAGTACTTC.